The 20 T cell receptor beta chains below were found in one sample sequenced in a study of blood T cell repertoires in COVID-19. Generated by immunoSEQ multiplex PCR, the TCRdb table keeps only in-frame clones and is missing some. The sample records 350,000 to 450,000 clones, around nine tenths being singletons. Sequencing was done on a sample of peripheral blood. The source of these receptors is a woman between 40 and 50 years old with COVID-19, enrolled during active disease.

The chain is built from TRBV5-4 and TRBJ1-2; the match to TRBD1 covers 7 bases. Per the germline V gene, CDR1 is SGHNT and CDR2 is YYREEE (reference sequence). CDR3 size: 16 residues. The J segment lost 7 bases and the V segment lost 3 bases, leaving 15 bases of the junction unmatched. As DNA, the CDR3 is TGTGCCAGCAGCTCGGGGGTGACAGGGCTTAGGGGTGGCTACACCTTC. Translation: CASSSGVTGLRGGYTF.

The chain joins TRBV5-8 to TRBJ2-7; 8 nucleotides line up with TRBD2. There are 16 residues in the CDR3. Germline lookup yields CDR1 SGHTS and CDR2 YDEGEE. V shed 1 base, J shed 2 bases, and the junction held 8 bases outside the gene matches. CDR3 residues: CASSLKSSGWTYEQYF. The DNA of the CDR3 is TGTGCCAGCAGCTTGAAGTCTAGCGGGTGGACCTACGAGCAGTACTTC.

The rearrangement joins TRBV6-4 to TRBJ2-1; possibly TRBD1 for D (6 bases). Trimming took 3 bases from V and 2 from J, leaving 8 bases between them. Germline V gene lookup returns CDR1 MRHNA and CDR2 SNTAGT. CDR3 length: 14 amino acids. CDR3 sequence reads: CASSDTGTYNEQFF. The CDR3 bases are TGTGCCAGCAGTGATACAGGGACCTACAATGAGCAGTTCTTC.

V and J are TRBV25-1 and TRBJ1-1, with 7 bases matching TRBD1. Germline CDR1 MGHDK, CDR2 SYGVNS. The CDR3 runs 13 residues. V was pared by 5 bases and J by 2 bases, with 2 bases of the junction left unmatched. The CDR3 DNA reads as TGTGCCAGCAGTTGGACAGGAAACACTGAAGCTTTCTTT. This codes for CASSWTGNTEAFF. Full variable domain (rest looked up from reference TRBV25-1 and TRBJ1-1): EADIYQTPRYLVIGTGKKITLECSQTMGHDKMYWYQQDPGMELHLIHYSYGVNSTEKGDLSSESTVSRIRTEHFPLTLESARPSHTSQYLCASSWTGNTEAFFGQGTRLTVV.

This clone has more than one count but fewer than ten. The CDR3 bases are TGTGCCAGTAGTAAGGGGTCAGATTCCTACGAGCAGTACTTC. It translates to CASSKGSDSYEQYF. The chain uses TRBV19 and TRBJ2-7, with D maybe TRBD1 (5 bases). The V end was cut by 4 bases, the J end by 1 base, with 11 bases between. The CDR3 is 14 residues long. Germline assignment: CDR1 LNHDA and CDR2 SQIVND (reference sequence).

The chain combines TRBV28 with TRBJ1-4, with 8 bases fitting TRBD1. The CDR3 consists of 15 residues. CDR1 and CDR2 from the germline V gene are MDHEN and SYDVKM. The V gene end was trimmed by 7 bases and the J gene end by 7 bases; junction bases not matched to a gene: 11. In nucleotides, the CDR3 is TGTGCCAGCATCCATGGAGGACAGGGAGGTGAAAAACTGTTTTTT. Residues: CASIHGGQGGEKLFF. Using reference TRBV28 and TRBJ1-4 for the parts outside the CDR3, the full variable domain is DVKVTQSSRYLVKRTGEKVFLECVQDMDHENMFWYRQDPGLGLRLIYFSYDVKMKEKGDIPEGYSVSREKKERFSLILESASTNQTSMYLCASIHGGQGGEKLFFGSGTQLSVL.

The rearrangement joins TRBV5-4 to TRBJ1-2, with D maybe TRBD1 (6 bases). Germline V gene sequence: CDR1 SGHNT, CDR2 YYREEE (reference sequence). The V end was cut by 3 bases, the J end by 0 bases, with 12 bases between. The CDR3 has 15 amino acids. CDR3: CASSYGGQANYGYTF. CDR3 in DNA: TGTGCCAGCAGCTATGGGGGACAAGCTAACTATGGCTACACCTTC.

The chain carries TRBV19 and TRBJ2-5, with 7 bases fitting TRBD1. The CDR3 contains 14 residues. CDR1 and CDR2 from the germline V gene are LNHDA and SQIVND (reference sequence). V dropped 5 bases and J dropped 5; count of bases not matched to a gene: 8. The CDR3 DNA follows: TGTGCCAGTAGTTTCAGGGGGATCGGGGAGACCCAGTACTTC. It specifies CASSFRGIGETQYF.

The chain recombines TRBV9 with TRBJ2-2, with 9 bases lining up with TRBD2. V trimming: 5 bases; J trimming: 4 bases; junction bases outside the gene matches: 18. The CDR3 contains 19 residues. Germline V gives CDR1 SGDLS, CDR2 YYNGEE. CDR3 nucleotide sequence: TGTGCCAGCAGACCCCGGGTAGCGGGAGTCAGTGTAGGCACCGGGGAGCTGTTTTTT. Translated, it gives CASRPRVAGVSVGTGELFF.

This chain uses TRBV29-1 with TRBJ2-7, with a weak D call TRBD2 (5 bases). The germline V and J ends were trimmed by 7 bases and 6 bases, with 16 bases remaining between them. Germline values: CDR1 SQVTM, CDR2 ANQGSEA. CDR3 length equals 12 residues. For the CDR3, the DNA is TGCAGCGCTGGACCTCATAGCGCCGAGCAGTACTTC. It yields the protein CSAGPHSAEQYF.

The J gene is TRBJ1-4, the V gene TRBV6-5; TRBD1 agrees at 9 bases. This CDR3 contains 14 residues. V gave up 8 bases and J gave up 8 bases; unmatched junction bases: 9. Germline V lookup: CDR1 MNHEY, CDR2 SVGAGI. The DNA of the CDR3 is TGTGCCAGCGGGTCACAGGGGGCGCGGGAAAAACTGTTTTTT. The encoded protein is CASGSQGAREKLFF.

This chain joins TRBV19 and TRBJ1-5; weak D call: TRBD1 (5 bases). Between the trimmed V and J ends, which lost 7 bases and 2 bases, there was a span of 24 bases. This CDR3 comprises 18 residues. Germline V lookup: CDR1 LNHDA, CDR2 SQIVND (reference sequence). CDR3 bases: TGTGCCAGTACAACTGCTCGGGGGAATTTTATCGGCAATCAGCCCCAGCATTTT. Its protein product is CASTTARGNFIGNQPQHF.

The chain has TRBV5-5 and TRBJ1-2; 7 nucleotides agree with TRBD1. CDR3 length equals 14 residues. V lost 1 base, J lost 3 bases, and 3 bases stayed unmatched. The germline V gene has CDR1 SGHKS and CDR2 YYEKEE (reference sequence). The CDR3 coding sequence is TGTGCCAGCAGCTTGTACGACAGGGACTATGGCTACACCTTC. The encoded protein is CASSLYDRDYGYTF. The full variable domain, its missing parts supplied by reference TRBV5-5 and TRBJ1-2, is DAGVTQSPTHLIKTRGQQVTLRCSPISGHKSVSWYQQVLGQGPQFIFQYYEKEERGRGNFPDRFSARQFPNYSSELNVNALLLGDSALYLCASSLYDRDYGYTFGSGTRLTVV.

Comments on this clone: Additional DNA sequences in this sample encode the identical CDR3. V and J are TRBV28 and TRBJ1-5, with TRBD1 as a possible D gene (5 bases). V lost 3 bases and J lost 6, with 15 bases in between. Germline CDR1 and CDR2: MDHEN and SYDVKM. The CDR3 extends over 15 amino acids. This chain's CDR3 is CASSLYTGYGQPQHF. The CDR3 nucleotides are TGTGCCAGCAGTTTGTATACAGGTTATGGTCAGCCCCAGCATTTT.

The V gene is TRBV12-3 or TRBV12-4, the J gene TRBJ1-2; no definite D call. The CDR3 extends over 13 amino acids. V lost 2 bases and J lost 4, with 8 bases in between. The CDR3 region has the DNA TGTGCCAGCAGTTTACAGGCCCCCTATGGCTACACCTTC. It specifies CASSLQAPYGYTF.

This chain links TRBV4-1 with TRBJ2-7; possible D gene TRBD1, 5 bases. The CDR3 is 13 amino acids. Deletions cut 1 base from V and 3 bases from J, with 7 bases between. Germline V gene sequence: CDR1 MGHRA, CDR2 YSYEKL. The CDR3 sequence is CASSQVDSYEQYF. CDR3 DNA sequence: TGCGCCAGCAGCCAAGTAGACAGCTACGAGCAGTACTTC.

The chain employs TRBV28 and TRBJ2-7, with TRBD1 as a possible D gene (6 bases). V was pared by 7 bases and J by 0 bases, with 19 bases between. The CDR3 runs 16 residues. Germline lookup yields CDR1 MDHEN and CDR2 SYDVKM. The DNA of the CDR3 is TGTGCCAGCACTACGGGATGGCAGGGGAGCTCCTACGAGCAGTACTTC. Translation gives CASTTGWQGSSYEQYF.

The V and J genes are TRBV7-2 and TRBJ2-7, with 9 bases matching TRBD2. The V gene's germline CDR1 is SGHTA and CDR2 FQGNSA. This CDR3 has 14 amino acids. The trim removed 5 bases at V and 7 bases at J, leaving 9 bases unmatched. In DNA, the CDR3 is TGTGCCAGCAGCCCAACTAGCGGGCCAGGGGAGCAGTACTTC. Its translation is CASSPTSGPGEQYF.

This chain connects TRBV7-3 to TRBJ1-5; D unclear. The length of the CDR3 is 15 residues. CDR1 is SGHTA and CDR2 is FQGTGA in the germline V gene. With 1 base removed from V and 6 bases from J, the gap between germline ends came to 13 bases. This chain's CDR3 is CASSLKAGFGQPQHF. The CDR3 coding sequence is TGTGCCAGCAGCTTAAAGGCGGGGTTCGGTCAGCCCCAGCATTTT. Full variable domain (remainder filled in from reference TRBV7-3 and TRBJ1-5): GAGVSQTPSNKVTEKGKYVELRCDPISGHTALYWYRQSLGQGPEFLIYFQGTGAADDSGLPNDRFFAVRPEGSVSTLKIQRTERGDSAVYLCASSLKAGFGQPQHFGDGTRLSIL.

The V and J genes are TRBV7-9 and TRBJ1-4; D ambiguous. There are 12 residues in the CDR3. Trimming took 7 bases from V and 12 from J, leaving 15 bases between them. Germline lookup yields CDR1 SEHNR and CDR2 FQNEAQ (reference sequence). The CDR3 reads CASTLAGVELFF. CDR3 DNA sequence: TGTGCCAGCACCCTAGCTGGTGTGGAACTGTTTTTT.